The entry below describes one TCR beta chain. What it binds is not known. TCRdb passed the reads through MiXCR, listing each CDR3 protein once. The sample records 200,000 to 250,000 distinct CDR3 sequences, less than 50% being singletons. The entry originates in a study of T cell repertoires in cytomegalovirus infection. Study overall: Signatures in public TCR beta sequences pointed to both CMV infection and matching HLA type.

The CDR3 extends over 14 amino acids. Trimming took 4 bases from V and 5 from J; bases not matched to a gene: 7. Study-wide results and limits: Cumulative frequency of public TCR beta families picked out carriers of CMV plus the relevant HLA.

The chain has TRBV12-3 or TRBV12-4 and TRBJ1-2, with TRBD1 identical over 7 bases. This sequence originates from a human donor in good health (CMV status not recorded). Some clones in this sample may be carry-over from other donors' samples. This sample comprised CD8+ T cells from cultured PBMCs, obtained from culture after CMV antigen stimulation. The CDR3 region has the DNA TGTGCCAGCAGTTCCGGACAGGTCCTTTATGGCTACACCTTC. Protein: CASSSGQVLYGYTF.